This TCR beta chain was retrieved from a study of T cells in Graves' hyperthyroidism and ophthalmopathy. Study-wide findings and caveats: It was a median approximately 6.9 months before onset that the model predicted ophthalmopathy. Clonotypes that were expanded in thyroid above 0.001 mostly appeared in blood too.

Amplification yielded TCR beta CDR3 regions, with RNA transcripts as the source. A set of HTBI primers served as the primers for a first-round RT-PCR of the TCR CDR3. TCRdb processed the multiplex PCR reads anew with MiXCR; each CDR3 protein has one entry. This table has about 560,000 distinct CDR3 sequences, around 15% appearing once. The CDR3 totals 16 residues. After removal of 4 bases from V and 6 bases from J, the junction contained 12 bases not matched to a gene. From germline, CDR1 is LGHDT and CDR2 YNNKEL (reference sequence). Stable disease denoted Graves' hyperthyroidism without ophthalmopathy progression within 18 months. Newly diagnosed hyperthyroidism patients aged 18 to 65 years had disease lasting under 2 months. The table lists this clonotype with many counts. As yet, its antigen is unknown.

Sequenced material: blood. The receptor's source is a woman aged 18-29 years with Graves' hyperthyroidism. V and J are TRBV3-1 and TRBJ2-1; 7 nucleotides agree with TRBD2. Written as DNA, the CDR3 is TGTGCCAGCAGCCTTCAGACTAGCCCTTCGATCAATGAGCAGTTCTTC. This gives the protein CASSLQTSPSINEQFF.